Presented here are 19 T cell receptor beta chains from one specimen sequenced in a study of CD4+ T cells in melanoma. Method: immunoSEQ multiplex PCR; TCRdb's copy keeps in-frame clones and lacks some. Seen here are 20,000 to 25,000 clones, roughly 82% observed once, and the top ten hold 3.6%. Sequenced sample: cells from a culture (not recorded whether cultured in vitro). These TCRs come from a human donor with melanoma.

The V call is TRBV29-1, the J call TRBJ2-2, with 7 bases lining up with TRBD1. The CDR3 spans 13 residues. V lost 3 bases to trimming and J lost 6 bases; unmatched junction nucleotides: 4. CDR1 is SQVTM, CDR2 ANQGSEA, per germline. CDR3 sequence (DNA): TGCAGCGTTGAGAGGGGGCAGGCCGGGGAGCTGTTTTTT. This gives the protein CSVERGQAGELFF.

The rearrangement links TRBV5-1 to TRBJ2-3; perhaps TRBD1 as D (6 bases). Trimming cost V 0 bases and J 0 bases, with 8 bases left between them. CDR1 and CDR2 from the germline V gene are SGHRS and YFSETQ. The CDR3 extends over 15 amino acids. The CDR3 region is CASSLGTASTDTQYF. The CDR3 nucleotides are TGCGCCAGCAGCTTGGGGACAGCTAGCACAGATACGCAGTATTTT.

Here the CDR3 DNA reads TGTGCCAGCAGGCGACAGGGGCCAAACACTGAAGCTTTCTTT. The encoded protein is CASRRQGPNTEAFF. The rearrangement uses TRBV27 and TRBJ1-1; 8 positions agree with TRBD1. The CDR3 extends over 14 amino acids. Trimming cost V 6 bases and J 2 bases; bases outside gene matches: 5. The V gene's germline CDR1 is MNHEY and CDR2 SMNVEV (reference sequence).

The chain couples TRBV2 to TRBJ1-2; possible D gene TRBD1, 5 bases. The germline V and J ends were trimmed by 6 bases and 7 bases, with 21 bases remaining between them. This CDR3 has 15 amino acids. Germline CDR1 SNHLY, CDR2 FYNNEI. CDR3 in DNA: TGTGCCAGCAGGGGGGTTACGGTAGCTATGACTGGCTACACCTTC. Amino acids: CASRGVTVAMTGYTF.

The chain employs TRBV12-5 and TRBJ1-2; D gene uncertain. Germline V lookup: CDR1 LGHNT, CDR2 FRNRAP. The V end was cut by 6 bases, the J end by 9 bases, with 11 bases between. The CDR3 contains 11 residues. The CDR3 reads CASGSNSRYTF. The DNA for the CDR3 is TGTGCTAGTGGGTCTAACTCTCGCTACACCTTC.

This rearrangement joins TRBV7-6 to TRBJ1-1, with D unclear. V lost 3 bases to trimming and J lost 2 bases, with 10 bases between them. The CDR3 runs 14 residues. Looked up from germline, CDR1 is SGHVS and CDR2 is FNYEAQ. The CDR3 loop is CASSFGPINTEAFF. The CDR3, as DNA: TGTGCCAGCAGCTTTGGACCGATAAACACTGAAGCTTTCTTT.

The rearrangement links TRBV30 to TRBJ1-1; D gene uncertain. Germline CDR1 is GTSNPN and CDR2 is SVGIG (reference sequence). The V end was cut by 4 bases, the J end by 2 bases, with 8 bases between. The CDR3 runs to 12 residues. CDR3: CAWKKFNTEAFF. CDR3 DNA sequence: TGTGCCTGGAAAAAGTTCAACACTGAAGCTTTCTTT.

The chain carries TRBV5-6 and TRBJ1-6; possible D gene TRBD1, 5 bases. This CDR3 comprises 15 residues. CDR1 is SGHDT and CDR2 is YYEEEE in the germline V gene. V lost 1 base to trimming and J lost 8 bases, with 13 bases between them. CDR3 sequence: CASSLSLAGYSPLHF. In nucleotides, the CDR3 is TGTGCCAGCAGCTTGAGTTTGGCAGGGTATTCACCCCTCCACTTT.

This clone has just a few counts. Germline is not matched at one junction end, which may reflect a read error. The chain is built from TRBV29-1 and TRBJ1-3; a weak D match, TRBD1 (5 bases). Germline assignment: CDR1 SQVTM and CDR2 ANQGSEA. The CDR3 is made up of 14 amino acids. The CDR3 loop reads CSVQDGASGNTIYF. The CDR3 region has the DNA TGCAGCGTTCAAGACGGGGCCTCTGGAAACACCATATATTTT.

The chain uses TRBV2 and TRBJ1-4, with D tentatively TRBD1 (5 bases). The CDR3 covers 13 residues. Deletions cut 7 bases from V and 8 bases from J, with 14 bases between. Germline lookup yields CDR1 SNHLY and CDR2 FYNNEI. The DNA of the CDR3 is TGTGCCAGCATGAGAGGGGTATCGGAAAAACTGTTTTTT. Amino acids: CASMRGVSEKLFF.

The V and J genes are TRBV14 and TRBJ2-2; D is possibly TRBD2 (5 bases). V was trimmed by 4 bases and J by 4 bases, leaving 10 bases between them. The V gene's germline CDR1 is SGHDN and CDR2 FVKESK. This CDR3 region has 14 residues. The CDR3: CASSRLAATGELFF. The CDR3 DNA sequence: TGTGCCAGCAGCCGGCTAGCCGCCACCGGGGAGCTGTTTTTT.

This chain joins TRBV11-2 and TRBJ1-1; D remains ambiguous. The CDR3 spans 12 residues. Trimming took off 3 bases at V and 5 bases at J, with 7 bases between the two ends. The germline V gene encodes CDR1 SGHAT and CDR2 FQNNGV. CDR3 sequence reads: CASSLERTEAFF. The CDR3 DNA sequence: TGTGCCAGCAGCTTGGAGCGGACTGAAGCTTTCTTT. Based on the CDR3 plus reference TRBV11-2 and TRBJ1-1, the full variable domain is EAGVAQSPRYKIIEKRQSVAFWCNPISGHATLYWYQQILGQGPKLLIQFQNNGVVDDSQLPKDRFSAERLKGVDSTLKIQPAKLEDSAVYLCASSLERTEAFFGQGTRLTVV.

The chain carries TRBV29-1 and TRBJ1-2; 7 bases fit TRBD1. The germline V gene has CDR1 SQVTM and CDR2 ANQGSEA. The CDR3 contains 18 residues. V dropped 6 bases and J dropped 0; count of bases not matched to a gene: 19. CDR3: CSVPLVEGQPLANYGYTF. The DNA of the CDR3 is TGCAGCGTCCCGCTAGTAGAGGGACAGCCGTTAGCTAACTATGGCTACACCTTC.

The chain has TRBV2 and TRBJ2-1, with D uncertain. Per the germline V gene, CDR1 is SNHLY and CDR2 is FYNNEI. The CDR3 spans 15 residues. V lost 1 base and J 0 bases, leaving 7 bases between the germline ends. CDR3 in amino acids: CASSEGGPSYNEQFF. The CDR3 coding sequence is TGTGCCAGCAGTGAAGGGGGTCCCTCCTACAATGAGCAGTTCTTC. The entire variable domain, with the rest obtained from reference TRBV2 and TRBJ2-1, is as follows: EPEVTQTPSHQVTQMGQEVILRCVPISNHLYFYWYRQILGQKVEFLVSFYNNEISEKSEIFDDQFSVERPDGSNFTLKIRSTKLEDSAMYFCASSEGGPSYNEQFFGPGTRLTVL.

This chain uses TRBV4-2 with TRBJ2-5; 8 bases are a match to TRBD1. The CDR3 loop spans 15 amino acids. The V gene's germline CDR1 is LGHNA and CDR2 YNFKEQ. V lost 4 bases and J lost 9; bases outside the gene matches: 13. CDR3 region: CASSRGTGQGWAQYF. In DNA form, the CDR3 reads TGTGCCAGCAGCCGCGGGACAGGTCAGGGTTGGGCCCAGTACTTC.

V and J are TRBV29-1 and TRBJ1-2; D remains ambiguous. With 5 bases removed from V and 8 bases from J, the gap between germline ends came to 18 bases. The germline V gene encodes CDR1 SQVTM and CDR2 ANQGSEA. CDR3 length equals 13 residues. The CDR3 DNA follows: TGCAGCGTTCGGACTCTCTTTATAGGCGGCTACACCTTC. Its protein product is CSVRTLFIGGYTF.

The chain uses TRBV6-6 and TRBJ1-4; D unresolved. Germline lookup yields CDR1 MNHNY and CDR2 SVGAGI (reference sequence). The V and J ends lost 7 bases and 8 bases respectively, with 11 bases between them. This CDR3 contains 12 residues. The CDR3 region is CASTEAREKLFF. The CDR3 bases are TGTGCCAGCACTGAGGCCCGCGAAAAACTGTTTTTT.

As concerns this clone: One end of the junction varies from germline; a read error may be responsible. This chain links TRBV29-1 with TRBJ1-2; D uncertain. The CDR3 loop spans 12 amino acids. The germline V gene encodes CDR1 SQVTM and CDR2 ANQGSEA. The CDR3 is CSVPNGPFNVAF. The CDR3 DNA follows: TGCAGCGTGCCTAATGGACCGTTCAACGTCGCCTTC.

This chain uses TRBV4-1 with TRBJ1-5; D remains ambiguous. Germline V lookup: CDR1 MGHRA, CDR2 YSYEKL. The CDR3 totals 15 residues. V was shortened by 2 bases and J by 9 bases, with 17 bases between the two germline ends. In DNA, the CDR3 is TGCGCCAGCAGCCAAATACCACGGGAGGGTCGGCCCCAGCATTTT. This codes for CASSQIPREGRPQHF.